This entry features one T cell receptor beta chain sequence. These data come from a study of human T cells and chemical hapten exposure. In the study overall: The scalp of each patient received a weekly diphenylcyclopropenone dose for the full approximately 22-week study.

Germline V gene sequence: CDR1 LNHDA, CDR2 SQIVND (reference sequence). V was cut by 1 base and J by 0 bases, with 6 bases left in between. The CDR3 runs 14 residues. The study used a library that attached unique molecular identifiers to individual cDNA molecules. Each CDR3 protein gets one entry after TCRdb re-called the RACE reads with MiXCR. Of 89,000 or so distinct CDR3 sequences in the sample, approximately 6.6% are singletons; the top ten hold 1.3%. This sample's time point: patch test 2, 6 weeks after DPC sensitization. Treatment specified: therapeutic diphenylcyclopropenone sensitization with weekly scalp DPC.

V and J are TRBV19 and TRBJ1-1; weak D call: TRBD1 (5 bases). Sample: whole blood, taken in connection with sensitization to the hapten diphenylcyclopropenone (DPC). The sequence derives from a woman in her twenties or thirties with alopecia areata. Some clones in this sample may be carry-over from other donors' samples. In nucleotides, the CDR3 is TGTGCCAGTAGTATAGGACAGATGAACACTGAAGCTTTCTTT. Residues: CASSIGQMNTEAFF.